Here is one TCR beta chain with its context. The data are from a study of blood T cell repertoires in COVID-19. Study in general: Samples taken during acute and convalescent COVID-19 were collected in the United States, Italy and Spain.

Assay: immunoSEQ multiplex PCR; the TCRdb copy retains only in-frame clones and omits some. Of around 190,000 clones listed, approximately 80% are singletons. Assignment of participants to cohorts was predicated upon participant-reported clinical history. Trimming shortened V by 7 bases and J by 4 bases, and 14 bases separated the two germline ends. The CDR3 is 14 amino acids. Germline CDR1 is MDHEN and CDR2 is SYDVKM. This receptor was taken from a middle-aged man who had recovered from COVID-19. The chain links TRBV28 to TRBJ1-5, with no clear D. Sequencing input: PBMCs or T cells enriched from blood (not recorded which). CDR3 residues: CASNITPGNQPQHF. In DNA, the CDR3 is TGTGCCAGCAACATTACCCCGGGGAATCAGCCCCAGCATTTT.